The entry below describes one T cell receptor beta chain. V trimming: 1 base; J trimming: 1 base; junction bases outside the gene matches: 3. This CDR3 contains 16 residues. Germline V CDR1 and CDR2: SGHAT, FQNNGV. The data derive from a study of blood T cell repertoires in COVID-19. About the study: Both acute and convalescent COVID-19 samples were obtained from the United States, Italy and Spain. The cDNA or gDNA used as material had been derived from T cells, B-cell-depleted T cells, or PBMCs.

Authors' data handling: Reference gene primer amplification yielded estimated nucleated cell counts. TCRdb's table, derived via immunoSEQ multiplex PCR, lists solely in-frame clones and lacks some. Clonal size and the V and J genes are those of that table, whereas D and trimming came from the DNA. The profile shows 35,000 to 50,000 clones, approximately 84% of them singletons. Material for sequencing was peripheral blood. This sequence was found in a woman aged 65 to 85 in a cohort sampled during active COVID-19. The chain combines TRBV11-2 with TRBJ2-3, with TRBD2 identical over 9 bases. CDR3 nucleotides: TGTGCCAGCAGCTTAGTGGCGGGAGGGGGCACAGATACGCAGTATTTT. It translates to CASSLVAGGGTDTQYF.